This is a list of T cell receptor beta chains from one sample in a study of blood T cell repertoires in COVID-19. Profiled with immunoSEQ multiplex PCR; TCRdb holds only in-frame clones, not every one. The sample lists tens of thousands of clones; about 92% were seen once. The sequenced material came from peripheral blood. These receptors were collected from a man aged 18 to 30 with COVID-19, enrolled during active disease. CDR3s include the opening cysteine and the closing phenylalanine or tryptophan. D genes are given only for firm matches.

d_gene: NA; v_gene: TRBV6-5; j_gene: TRBJ2-7; CDR3nt: TGTGCCAGCAGTATCTCAGGGGCCCGCTACGAGCAGTACTTC; CDR3aa: CASSISGARYEQYF
d_gene: TRBD1; v_gene: TRBV19; j_gene: TRBJ1-1; CDR3nt: TGTGCCACGAGCTGGACCAGGGGGTACACTGAAGCTTTCTTT; CDR3aa: CATSWTRGYTEAFF
d_gene: TRBD1; v_gene: TRBV19; j_gene: TRBJ1-2; CDR3nt: TGTGCCAGTACCGCCAGGGGGCTTGACTATGGCTACACCTTC; CDR3aa: CASTARGLDYGYTF
d_gene: TRBD1; v_gene: TRBV14; j_gene: TRBJ1-1; CDR3nt: TGTGCCAGCAGCCGGACAGGGGGCCATCTGGTGTCGGGGTTAGCTTTCTTT; CDR3aa: CASSRTGGHLVSGLAFF
d_gene: NA; v_gene: TRBV27; j_gene: TRBJ1-1; CDR3nt: TGTGCCAGCAGCAACAGGTCCCCCTCCGCGGTGAACACTGAAGCTTTCTTT; CDR3aa: CASSNRSPSAVNTEAFF
d_gene: TRBD2; v_gene: TRBV11-3; j_gene: TRBJ2-1; CDR3nt: TGTGCCAGCAGCCGGACTAGCGGCTACAATGAGCAGTTCTTC; CDR3aa: CASSRTSGYNEQFF
d_gene: NA; v_gene: TRBV7-2; j_gene: TRBJ1-5; CDR3nt: TGTGCCAGCAGCTTAGCTTTCCCAGGGAATAGCAATCAGCCCCAGCATTTT; CDR3aa: CASSLAFPGNSNQPQHF
d_gene: NA; v_gene: TRBV6-5; j_gene: TRBJ2-7; CDR3nt: TGTGCCAGCAGTTACTCTATTGGCAGGGTCTACGAGCAGTACTTC; CDR3aa: CASSYSIGRVYEQYF
d_gene: NA; v_gene: TRBV27; j_gene: TRBJ1-2; CDR3nt: TGTGCCAGCAGGCCCGTGGGGAGACAGCGGGGTACTCGATATGGCTACACCTTC; CDR3aa: CASRPVGRQRGTRYGYTF
d_gene: TRBD2; v_gene: TRBV7-4; j_gene: TRBJ2-7; CDR3nt: TGTGCCAGCAGCTTAGTGGGCCCCGGCCGGAAGCGGGATGGGCTAAGCTACGAGCAGTACTTC; CDR3aa: CASSLVGPGRKRDGLSYEQYF
d_gene: NA; v_gene: TRBV7-9; j_gene: TRBJ1-5; CDR3nt: TGTGCCAGCAGCGACGGAGGCCAGCCCCAGCATTTT; CDR3aa: CASSDGGQPQHF
d_gene: TRBD1; v_gene: TRBV4-2; j_gene: TRBJ1-2; CDR3nt: TGTGCCAGCAGCTCCGATCCCGGGACAGGGGAAACGTATGGCTACACCTTC; CDR3aa: CASSSDPGTGETYGYTF
d_gene: NA; v_gene: TRBV7-9; j_gene: TRBJ2-1; CDR3nt: TGTGCCAGCAGCTTAATGCAGGGTGAGCAGTTCTTC; CDR3aa: CASSLMQGEQFF
d_gene: NA; v_gene: TRBV4-2; j_gene: TRBJ2-7; CDR3nt: TGTGCCAGCAGCCAAGAACATGTCAGGGGCACCTACGAGCAGTACTTC; CDR3aa: CASSQEHVRGTYEQYF
d_gene: NA; v_gene: TRBV2; j_gene: TRBJ1-1; CDR3nt: TGTGCCAGCAGTGAGTACAGCCGCGAAACTGAAGCTTTCTTT; CDR3aa: CASSEYSRETEAFF
d_gene: NA; v_gene: TRBV12-3/TRBV12-4; j_gene: TRBJ1-2; CDR3nt: TGTGCCAGCAGTCGCGGGGGCTATGGCTACACCTTC; CDR3aa: CASSRGGYGYTF
d_gene: NA; v_gene: TRBV9; j_gene: TRBJ2-5; CDR3nt: TGTGCCAGCAGCGTAGAGGCGGGTAGAGAGACCCAGTACTTC; CDR3aa: CASSVEAGRETQYF